The rows below give T cell receptor beta chains drawn from one sample of a study of T cell changes during pregnancy in multiple sclerosis. Using immunoSEQ multiplex PCR, the repertoire was profiled, and TCRdb retains in-frame clones only, with some absent. The repertoire holds 50,000 to 75,000 clones, with 90% as singletons. Sequences were derived from peripheral blood, sampled in the first trimester of pregnancy. These receptors all stem from a female donor in good health, enrolled as a control in a pregnancy study. CDR3s include the opening cysteine and the closing phenylalanine or tryptophan. D genes are given only for firm matches.

j_call v_call d_call cdr3_nt cdr3_aa
TRBJ2-3 TRBV7-8 . TGTGCCAGCAGCTTACTACGATCTAGCACAGATACGCAGTATTTT CASSLLRSSTDTQYF
TRBJ1-2 TRBV6-1 . TGTGCCAGCAGAACCGCGGGGCTGAACTATGGCTACACCTTC CASRTAGLNYGYTF
TRBJ1-5 TRBV27 TRBD1 TGTGCCAGCAGTTTTCAGGGGGCGAGGGGCAATCAGCCCCAGCATTTT CASSFQGARGNQPQHF
TRBJ2-3 TRBV7-2 TRBD2 TGTGCCAGCAGCTCCGAAGGCGGGAGGCCGCGGTATACGCAGTATTTT CASSSEGGRPRYTQYF
TRBJ2-7 TRBV11-2 TRBD2 TGTGCCAGCAGCTTAGGGAAGTTAGCGGGGGAAAGCGAGCAGTACTTC CASSLGKLAGESEQYF
TRBJ2-5 TRBV4-2 TRBD2 TGTGCCAGCAGCCTCGGGACTAGCGGACAAGAGACCCAGTACTTC CASSLGTSGQETQYF
TRBJ1-2 TRBV7-2 . TGTGCCAGCAGCCCTGGACAGTATGGCTACACCTTC CASSPGQYGYTF
TRBJ1-3 TRBV2 . TGTGCCAGCAGTGAGCGGGAGGCTGGAAACACCATATATTTT CASSEREAGNTIYF
TRBJ2-1 TRBV15 TRBD2 TGTGCCACCAGCTCCCGGACTAGCGGGGTGGAGTTCTTC CATSSRTSGVEFF
TRBJ1-5 TRBV5-6 . TGTGCCAGCAGCGAACAAAATCAGCCCCAGCATTTT CASSEQNQPQHF
TRBJ2-3 TRBV7-8 . TGTGCCAGCAGCTTACGGCAGGGGCGCCCCACAGATACGCAGTATTTT CASSLRQGRPTDTQYF
TRBJ1-2 TRBV19 TRBD1 TGTGCCAGCCTGGGACAGGGAGTTAACTATGGCTACACCTTC CASLGQGVNYGYTF
TRBJ2-5 TRBV4-1 . TGCGCCAGCAGCCAAGAGCCCGCTTGGGAGCAGTACTTC CASSQEPAWEQYF
TRBJ1-2 TRBV2 TRBD1 TGTGCCAGCAGCGGACAGGGAGAGGATGGCTACACCTTC CASSGQGEDGYTF